A selection of T cell receptor beta chains follows, all from one sample in a study of cytomegalovirus exposure and HLA in healthy donors. The table came from immunoSEQ multiplex PCR; TCRdb's copy has only in-frame clones and leaves some out. The table lists 90,000 to 140,000 clones, less than 80% of them singletons, with 1.3% in the top ten. Material for sequencing was PBMCs. The receptor source for this set is a man aged 25 to 40 in good health and CMV-seronegative. Both conserved end residues are part of each CDR3. The order of the fields is V gene, J gene, CDR3 protein.

V: TRBV6-5; J: TRBJ1-5; CDR3: CASSYQTGGNQPQHF
V: TRBV7-9; J: TRBJ1-6; CDR3: CASSLGSSYNSPLHF
V: TRBV11-2; J: TRBJ1-2; CDR3: CASSSQGSGYTF
V: TRBV9; J: TRBJ1-4; CDR3: CASSVAPQTINEKLFF
V: TRBV5-8; J: TRBJ1-5; CDR3: CASSLGVTPRAQPQHF
V: TRBV6-1; J: TRBJ2-3; CDR3: CATKGQGSTDTQYF
V: TRBV6-6; J: TRBJ2-1; CDR3: CASSDRQGARNEQFF
V: TRBV19; J: TRBJ2-7; CDR3: CASTSGPYEQYF
V: TRBV18; J: TRBJ2-1; CDR3: CASSAGTFSYNEQFF
V: TRBV27; J: TRBJ1-2; CDR3: CASSFQGRGLYGYTF
V: TRBV28; J: TRBJ2-7; CDR3: CASSSGQGVYEQYF
V: TRBV10-3; J: TRBJ1-5; CDR3: CAIGGQGAHQPQHF
V: TRBV27; J: TRBJ2-3; CDR3: CASSLGVSPDTQYF
V: TRBV18; J: TRBJ1-5; CDR3: CASSPQGYNQPQHF
V: TRBV12-5; J: TRBJ1-1; CDR3: CASGLVLGGNGFGGTEAFF
V: TRBV7-9; J: TRBJ1-1; CDR3: CASSLSGMNTEAFF
V: TRBV27; J: TRBJ1-5; CDR3: CASSTGQPYNQPQHF
V: TRBV2; J: TRBJ2-5; CDR3: CASSPRTSGGQETQYF
V: TRBV4-1; J: TRBJ2-1; CDR3: CASSPDILVVVVDEQFF
V: TRBV5-1; J: TRBJ1-4; CDR3: CASRTGTANEKLFF
V: TRBV28; J: TRBJ2-2; CDR3: CASSLSRRAAGELFF
V: TRBV6-1; J: TRBJ2-7; CDR3: CASSGGRFGSDDEQYF
V: TRBV9; J: TRBJ2-7; CDR3: CASSSEGVDEQYF
V: TRBV14; J: TRBJ2-2; CDR3: CASSQVPGQGQLGELFF